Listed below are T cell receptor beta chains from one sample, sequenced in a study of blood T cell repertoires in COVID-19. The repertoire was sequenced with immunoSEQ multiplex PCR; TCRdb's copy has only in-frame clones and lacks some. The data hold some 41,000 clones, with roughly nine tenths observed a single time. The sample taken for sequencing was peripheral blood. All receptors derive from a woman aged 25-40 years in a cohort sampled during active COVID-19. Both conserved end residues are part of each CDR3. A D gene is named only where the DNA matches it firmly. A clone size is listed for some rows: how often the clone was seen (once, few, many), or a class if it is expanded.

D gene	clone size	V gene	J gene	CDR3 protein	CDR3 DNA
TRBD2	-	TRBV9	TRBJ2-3	CASSVSGNSDTQYF	TGTGCCAGCAGCGTTAGCGGGAACTCAGATACGCAGTATTTT
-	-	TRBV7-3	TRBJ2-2	CASGRGPQELFF	TGTGCCAGCGGAAGAGGTCCCCAGGAGCTGTTTTTT
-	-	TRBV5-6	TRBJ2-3	CASSLWQASTDTQYF	TGTGCCAGCAGCTTGTGGCAGGCTAGCACAGATACGCAGTATTTT
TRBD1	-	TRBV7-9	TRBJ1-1	CASSPPTDRERTFF	TGTGCCAGCAGCCCCCCCACCGACAGGGAAAGGACTTTCTTT
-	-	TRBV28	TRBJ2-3	CASSFPDLGRITDTQYF	TGTGCCAGCAGTTTCCCCGATCTAGGAAGGATCACAGATACGCAGTATTTT
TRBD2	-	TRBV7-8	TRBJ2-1	CASSFRLAGENEQFF	TGTGCCAGCAGCTTTAGACTAGCGGGAGAGAATGAGCAGTTCTTC
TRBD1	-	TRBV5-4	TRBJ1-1	CASSLGQRTGMNTEAFF	TGTGCCAGCAGCTTGGGCCAGAGGACAGGTATGAACACTGAAGCTTTCTTT
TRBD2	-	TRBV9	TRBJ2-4	CASRERGRVAKNIQYF	TGTGCCAGCAGGGAGCGGGGGAGGGTAGCCAAAAACATTCAGTACTTC
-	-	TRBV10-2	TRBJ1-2	CASSEDRFYGYTF	TGCGCCAGCAGTGAGGACAGGTTCTATGGCTACACCTTC
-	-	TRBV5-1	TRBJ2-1	CASSPGYQTDNEQFF	TGCGCCAGCAGCCCAGGGTACCAGACTGACAATGAGCAGTTCTTC
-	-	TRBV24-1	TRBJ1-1	CATRDSYNTEAFF	TGTGCCACCAGGGACAGCTATAACACTGAAGCTTTCTTT
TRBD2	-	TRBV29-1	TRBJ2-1	CSVEQASGSYNEQFF	TGCAGCGTTGAGCAAGCTAGCGGGAGTTACAATGAGCAGTTCTTC
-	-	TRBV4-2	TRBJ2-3	CASSQGLPPDTQYF	TGTGCCAGCAGCCAAGGACTGCCCCCAGATACGCAGTATTTT
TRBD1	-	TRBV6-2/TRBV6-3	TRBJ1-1	CASSKGTGTGVNTEAFF	TGTGCCAGCAGTAAGGGGACCGGGACAGGGGTGAACACTGAAGCTTTCTTT
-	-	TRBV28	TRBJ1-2	CATHGQKNYGYTF	TGCGCTACCCACGGACAAAAAAACTATGGCTACACCTTC
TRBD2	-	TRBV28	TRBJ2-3	CASSLCYRLAGVSTDTQYF	TGTGCCAGCAGTTTATGCTATAGACTAGCGGGAGTTAGCACAGATACGCAGTATTTT
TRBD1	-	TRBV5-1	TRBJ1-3	CASSLGGPGQSSGNTIYF	TGCGCCAGCAGCTTGGGGGGCCCGGGACAGTCCTCTGGAAACACCATATATTTT
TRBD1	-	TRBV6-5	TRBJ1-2	CASSRQGTYYTF	TGTGCCAGCAGCAGACAGGGCACTTACTACACCTTC
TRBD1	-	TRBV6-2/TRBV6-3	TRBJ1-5	CASSPQGAHQPQHF	TGTGCCAGCAGCCCACAGGGGGCTCATCAGCCCCAGCATTTT
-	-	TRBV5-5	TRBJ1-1	CASSLVVNTEAFF	TGTGCCAGCAGCTTGGTAGTGAACACTGAAGCTTTCTTT
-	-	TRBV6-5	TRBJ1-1	CASSYSWTHNTEAFF	TGTGCCAGCAGTTACTCGTGGACACATAACACTGAAGCTTTCTTT
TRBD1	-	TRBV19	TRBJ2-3	CASNGGAGGVTDTQYF	TGTGCCAGTAATGGTGGGGCAGGGGGCGTAACAGATACGCAGTATTTT
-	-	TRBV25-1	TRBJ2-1	CASSETGKVSYNEQFF	TGTGCCAGCAGTGAAACAGGGAAGGTCTCCTACAATGAGCAGTTCTTC
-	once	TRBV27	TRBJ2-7	CASSLKTGISYEQYF	TGTGCCAGCAGTTTAAAAACAGGGATCTCCTACGAGCAGTACTTC
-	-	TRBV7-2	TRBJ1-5	CASSLGLEQPQHF	TGTGCCAGCAGCTTAGGGCTGGAGCAGCCCCAGCATTTT
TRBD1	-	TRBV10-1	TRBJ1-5	CASVGQGCNQPQHF	TGCGCCAGCGTAGGACAGGGGTGCAATCAGCCCCAGCATTTT
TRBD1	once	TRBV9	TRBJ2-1	CASSVDDRGLWNEQFF	TGTGCCAGCAGCGTAGATGACAGGGGGTTATGGAATGAGCAGTTCTTC
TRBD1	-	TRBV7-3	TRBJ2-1	CASSSGQGGYNEQFF	TGTGCCAGCAGCTCCGGACAGGGAGGCTACAATGAGCAGTTCTTC